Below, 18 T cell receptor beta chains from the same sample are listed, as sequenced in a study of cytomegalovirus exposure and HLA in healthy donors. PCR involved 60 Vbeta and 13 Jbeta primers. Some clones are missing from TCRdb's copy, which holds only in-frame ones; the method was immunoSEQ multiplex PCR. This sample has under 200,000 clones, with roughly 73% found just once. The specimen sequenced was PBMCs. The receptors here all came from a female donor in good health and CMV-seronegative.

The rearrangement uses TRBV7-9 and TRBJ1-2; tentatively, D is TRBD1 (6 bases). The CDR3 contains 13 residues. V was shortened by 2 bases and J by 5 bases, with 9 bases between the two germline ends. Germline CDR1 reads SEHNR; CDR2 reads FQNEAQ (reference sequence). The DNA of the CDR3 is TGTGCCAGCAGCTTATTACAGGGTTATGGCTACACCTTC. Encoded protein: CASSLLQGYGYTF.

CDR3 DNA: TGTGCCAGTACCACAGGGAATAATCAGCCCCAGCATTTT. Amino acid sequence: CASTTGNNQPQHF. This rearrangement joins TRBV19 to TRBJ1-5, with a tentative D call TRBD1 (6 bases). From germline, CDR1 is LNHDA and CDR2 SQIVND (reference sequence). The CDR3 runs to 13 residues. V was clipped by 7 bases and J by 4 bases, with 11 bases between them.

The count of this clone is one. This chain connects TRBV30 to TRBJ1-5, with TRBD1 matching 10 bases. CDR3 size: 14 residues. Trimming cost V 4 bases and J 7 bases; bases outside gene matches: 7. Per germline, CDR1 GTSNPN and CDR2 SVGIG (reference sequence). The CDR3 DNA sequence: TGTGCCTGGACCTTGGGACAGGGGTACCAGCCCCAGCATTTT. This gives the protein CAWTLGQGYQPQHF.

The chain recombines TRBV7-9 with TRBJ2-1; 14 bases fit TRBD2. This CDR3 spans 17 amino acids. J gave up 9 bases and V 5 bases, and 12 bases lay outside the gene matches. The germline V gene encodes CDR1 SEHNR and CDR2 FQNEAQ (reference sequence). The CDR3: CASSRILTSGGAGEQFF. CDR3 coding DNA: TGTGCCAGCAGCCGAATCCTGACTAGCGGGGGGGCCGGTGAGCAGTTCTTC.

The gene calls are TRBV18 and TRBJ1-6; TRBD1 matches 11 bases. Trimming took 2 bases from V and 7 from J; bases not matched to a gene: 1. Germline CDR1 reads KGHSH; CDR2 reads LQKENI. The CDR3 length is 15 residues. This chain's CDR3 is CASSPGQGANSPLHF. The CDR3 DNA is TGTGCCAGCTCACCAGGACAGGGGGCCAATTCACCCCTCCACTTT.

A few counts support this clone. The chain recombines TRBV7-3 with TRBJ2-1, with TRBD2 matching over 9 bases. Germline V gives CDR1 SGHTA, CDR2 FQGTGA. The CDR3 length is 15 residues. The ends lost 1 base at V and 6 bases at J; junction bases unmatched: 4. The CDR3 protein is CASSLSGGAINEQFF. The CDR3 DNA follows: TGTGCCAGCAGCTTAAGCGGGGGGGCCATCAATGAGCAGTTCTTC.

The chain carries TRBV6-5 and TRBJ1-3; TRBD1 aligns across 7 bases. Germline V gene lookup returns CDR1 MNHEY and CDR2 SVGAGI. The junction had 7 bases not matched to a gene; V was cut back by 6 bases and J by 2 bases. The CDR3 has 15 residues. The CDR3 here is CASSLDRVAGNTIYF. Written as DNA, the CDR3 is TGTGCCAGCAGCCTCGACAGGGTTGCTGGAAACACCATATATTTT.

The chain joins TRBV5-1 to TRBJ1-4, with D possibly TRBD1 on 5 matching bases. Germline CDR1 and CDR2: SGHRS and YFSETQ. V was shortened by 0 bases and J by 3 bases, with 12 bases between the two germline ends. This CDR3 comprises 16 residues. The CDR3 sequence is CASSLGPTGANEKLFF. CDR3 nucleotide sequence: TGCGCCAGCAGCTTGGGACCAACGGGGGCTAATGAAAAACTGTTTTTT.

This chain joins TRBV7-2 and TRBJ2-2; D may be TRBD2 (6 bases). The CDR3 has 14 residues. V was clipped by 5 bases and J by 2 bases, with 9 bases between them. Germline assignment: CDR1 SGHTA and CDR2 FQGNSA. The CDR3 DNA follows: TGTGCCAGCAGCCCGCGGGACAACACCGGGGAGCTGTTTTTT. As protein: CASSPRDNTGELFF.

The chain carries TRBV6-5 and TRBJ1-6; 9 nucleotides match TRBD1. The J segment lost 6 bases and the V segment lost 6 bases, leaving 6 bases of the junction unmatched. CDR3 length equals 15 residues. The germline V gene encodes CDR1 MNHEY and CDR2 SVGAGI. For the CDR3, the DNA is TGTGCCAGCAGGCCGGACAGGGGTGCTAATTCACCCCTCCACTTT. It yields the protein CASRPDRGANSPLHF.

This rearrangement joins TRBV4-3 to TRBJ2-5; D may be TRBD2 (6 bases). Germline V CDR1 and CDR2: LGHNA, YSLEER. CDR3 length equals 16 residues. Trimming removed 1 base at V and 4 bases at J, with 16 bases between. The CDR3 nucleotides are TGCGCCAGCAGCCAAGCTACCGGGACTTACGGAGAGACCCAGTACTTC. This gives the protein CASSQATGTYGETQYF.

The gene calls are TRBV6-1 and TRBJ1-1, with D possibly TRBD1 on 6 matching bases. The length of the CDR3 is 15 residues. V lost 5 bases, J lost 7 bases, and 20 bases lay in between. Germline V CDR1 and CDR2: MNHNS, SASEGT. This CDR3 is CASSPQQGKGNEAFF. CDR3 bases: TGTGCCAGCAGTCCCCAACAGGGTAAGGGGAATGAAGCTTTCTTT.

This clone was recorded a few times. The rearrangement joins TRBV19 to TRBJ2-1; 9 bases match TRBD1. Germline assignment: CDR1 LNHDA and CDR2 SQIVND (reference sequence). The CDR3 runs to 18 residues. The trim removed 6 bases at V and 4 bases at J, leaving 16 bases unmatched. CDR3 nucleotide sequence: TGTGCCAGTAGAAGTGGGACAGGGAGGGGGAGGGTTTACAATGAGCAGTTCTTC. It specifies CASRSGTGRGRVYNEQFF.

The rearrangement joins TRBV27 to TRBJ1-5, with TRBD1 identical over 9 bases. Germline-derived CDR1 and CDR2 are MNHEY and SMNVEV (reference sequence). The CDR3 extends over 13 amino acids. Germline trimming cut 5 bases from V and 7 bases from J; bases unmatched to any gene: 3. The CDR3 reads CASSGQGSQPQHF. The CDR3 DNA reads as TGTGCCAGCAGTGGACAGGGGAGCCAGCCCCAGCATTTT.

The CDR3 loop is CASSYRDRASPDTQYF. CDR3 nucleotides: TGTGCCAGCAGCTACCGGGACAGGGCGTCCCCAGATACGCAGTATTTT. The chain combines TRBV7-8 with TRBJ2-3; 9 nucleotides align to TRBD1. This CDR3 is built from 16 residues. The germline V gene encodes CDR1 SGHVS and CDR2 FQNEAQ. J was trimmed by 4 bases and V by 4 bases; bases with no gene match: 9.

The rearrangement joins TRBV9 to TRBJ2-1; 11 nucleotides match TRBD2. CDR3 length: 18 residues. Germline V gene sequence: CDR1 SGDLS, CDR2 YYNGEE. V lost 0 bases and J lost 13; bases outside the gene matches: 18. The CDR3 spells CASSVGVSGRGPTMKQFF. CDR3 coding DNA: TGTGCCAGCAGCGTAGGTGTTAGCGGGAGGGGGCCTACAATGAAACAGTTCTTC.

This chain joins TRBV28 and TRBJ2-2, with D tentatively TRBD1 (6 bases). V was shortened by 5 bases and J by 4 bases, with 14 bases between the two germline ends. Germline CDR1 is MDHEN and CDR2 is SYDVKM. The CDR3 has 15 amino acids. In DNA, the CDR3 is TGTGCCAGCAGTCCCACAGGGATTAGCACCGGGGAGCTGTTTTTT. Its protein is CASSPTGISTGELFF. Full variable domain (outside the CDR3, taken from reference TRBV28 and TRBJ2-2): DVKVTQSSRYLVKRTGEKVFLECVQDMDHENMFWYRQDPGLGLRLIYFSYDVKMKEKGDIPEGYSVSREKKERFSLILESASTNQTSMYLCASSPTGISTGELFFGEGSRLTVL.

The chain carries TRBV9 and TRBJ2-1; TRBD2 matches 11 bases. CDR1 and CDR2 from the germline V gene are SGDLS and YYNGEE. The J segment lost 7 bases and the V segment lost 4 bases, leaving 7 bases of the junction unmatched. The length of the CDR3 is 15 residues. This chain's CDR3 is CASSPMVAGGNEQFF. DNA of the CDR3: TGTGCCAGCAGCCCCATGGTAGCGGGAGGGAATGAGCAGTTCTTC.